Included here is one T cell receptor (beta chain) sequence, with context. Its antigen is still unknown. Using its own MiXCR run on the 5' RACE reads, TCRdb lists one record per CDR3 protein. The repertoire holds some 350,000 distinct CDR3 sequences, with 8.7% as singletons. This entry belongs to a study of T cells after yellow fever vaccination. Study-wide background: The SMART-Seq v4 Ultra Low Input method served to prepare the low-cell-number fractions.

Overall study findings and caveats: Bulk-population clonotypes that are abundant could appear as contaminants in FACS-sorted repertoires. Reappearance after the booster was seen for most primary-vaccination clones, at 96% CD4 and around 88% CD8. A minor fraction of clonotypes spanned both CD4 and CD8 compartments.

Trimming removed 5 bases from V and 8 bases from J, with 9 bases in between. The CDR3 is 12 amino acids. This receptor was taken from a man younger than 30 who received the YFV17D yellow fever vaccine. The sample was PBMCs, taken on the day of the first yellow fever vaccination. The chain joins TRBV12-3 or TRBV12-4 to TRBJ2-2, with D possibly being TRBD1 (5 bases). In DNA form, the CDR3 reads TGTGCCAGCAGTCAGGGTAGGGGGGAGCTGTTTTTT. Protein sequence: CASSQGRGELFF.